A selection of T cell receptor beta chains follows, all from one sample in a study of cytomegalovirus exposure and HLA in healthy donors. This table comes from immunoSEQ multiplex PCR, and its TCRdb copy is limited to in-frame clones, with some not included. The repertoire includes roughly 100,000 clones, just under 80% of them detected once, and about 5.8% sits in the top ten. The sample comprised PBMCs. The receptors were sampled from a male donor in good health and CMV-seronegative. The CDR3 runs from the conserved cysteine through the conserved F or W. A D gene is named only where the DNA matches it firmly. Where a row states a size, it is once, few, many or the class of an expanded clone; other rows omit it.

TRBV4-3	NA	TRBJ1-2	NA	CASSQELGGRYGYTF	TGCGCCAGCAGCCAAGAATTGGGAGGGAGATATGGCTACACCTTC
TRBV7-9	NA	TRBJ2-7	NA	CASSLLGIYEQYF	TGTGCCAGCAGCCTACTAGGGATCTACGAGCAGTACTTC
TRBV29-1	once	TRBJ1-3	NA	CSVGAGERNTIYF	TGCAGCGTTGGGGCGGGGGAGCGAAACACCATATATTTT
TRBV27	NA	TRBJ2-6	NA	CASPLKRAGANVLTF	TGTGCCAGCCCCCTAAAGAGGGCTGGGGCCAACGTCCTGACTTTC
TRBV5-6	NA	TRBJ2-7	TRBD1	CASSRMGQSYEQYF	TGTGCCAGCAGCCGCATGGGACAGAGTTACGAGCAGTACTTC
TRBV7-2	NA	TRBJ2-7	NA	CASSSGGRGYEQYF	TGTGCCAGCAGCTCCGGAGGCAGGGGCTACGAGCAGTACTTC
TRBV14	once	TRBJ2-7	NA	CASSLGPAALYEQYF	TGTGCCAGCAGCTTAGGGCCAGCGGCCCTCTACGAGCAGTACTTC
TRBV10-2	NA	TRBJ2-7	TRBD2	CASSESGLAGGGEQYF	TGCGCCAGCAGTGAGTCGGGACTAGCGGGAGGTGGCGAGCAGTACTTC
TRBV27	NA	TRBJ1-4	NA	CASTPRGGEKLFF	TGTGCCAGCACCCCTAGGGGGGGTGAAAAACTGTTTTTT
TRBV19	few	TRBJ1-4	NA	CASSRVTEKLFF	TGTGCCAGTAGTCGGGTGACCGAAAAACTGTTTTTT
TRBV30	NA	TRBJ2-7	TRBD2	CAWRAPERGGQYF	TGTGCCTGGAGGGCCCCCGAGCGGGGGGGGCAGTACTTC
TRBV13	NA	TRBJ1-3	NA	CASSAARSSGNTIYF	TGTGCCAGCAGCGCGGCGCGGAGCTCTGGAAACACCATATATTTT
TRBV2	NA	TRBJ2-5	NA	CASGDYEQYF	TGTGCCAGCGGCGACTATGAGCAGTACTTC
TRBV30	NA	TRBJ1-5	NA	CAWSPLPFSQPQHF	TGTGCCTGGAGTCCCCTACCTTTTAGTCAGCCCCAGCATTTT
TRBV19	NA	TRBJ2-2	NA	CASTRSDTGELFF	TGTGCCAGTACGAGGAGCGACACCGGGGAGCTGTTTTTT
TRBV9	NA	TRBJ1-5	TRBD1	CASSDETGERHF	TGTGCCAGCAGCGACGAAACAGGGGAGAGGCATTTT
TRBV21-1	NA	TRBJ2-1	NA	CASSRSRRDRVNEQFF	TGTGCCAGCAGCAGAAGTCGGCGGGACAGGGTAAATGAGCAGTTCTTC
TRBV18	once	TRBJ2-5	TRBD2	CASSPVLAGKETQYF	TGTGCCAGCTCACCAGTACTAGCGGGGAAAGAGACCCAGTACTTC
TRBV29-1	NA	TRBJ2-1	TRBD2	CSSLAEDNEQFF	TGCAGCTCCCTAGCGGAGGACAATGAGCAGTTCTTC
TRBV6-5	few	TRBJ1-1	NA	CASREGIYSSTEAFF	TGTGCCAGCAGGGAGGGGATATACTCCAGCACTGAAGCTTTCTTT
TRBV7-8	few	TRBJ2-3	NA	CASSLAGFADTQYF	TGTGCCAGCAGCTTAGCCGGGTTTGCAGATACGCAGTATTTT
TRBV10-3	NA	TRBJ2-7	NA	CAISESLGRGILDF	TGTGCCATCAGTGAGTCCCTTGGGAGGGGGATTCTGGACTTC
TRBV12-2	NA	TRBJ2-1	NA	CASRLRASNEQFF	TGTGCAAGTCGCTTGCGGGCATCCAATGAGCAGTTCTTC
TRBV6-5	NA	TRBJ2-3	NA	CASSYSPWEQDTQYF	TGTGCCAGCAGTTACTCGCCTTGGGAGCAAGATACGCAGTATTTT
TRBV7-2	NA	TRBJ2-1	NA	CASSLSEDEQFF	TGTGCCAGCAGCCTGTCGGAGGATGAGCAGTTCTTC
TRBV7-2	once	TRBJ1-2	TRBD1	CASSLTGAQANYGYTF	TGTGCCAGCAGCTTGACAGGGGCTCAAGCTAACTATGGCTACACCTTC
TRBV9	once	TRBJ2-3	TRBD2	CASSSSGDTDTQYF	TGTGCCAGCAGCTCAAGCGGGGACACAGATACGCAGTATTTT
TRBV19	NA	TRBJ2-2	NA	CASVSSGRATGELFF	TGTGCCAGTGTGAGTAGCGGTCGGGCTACCGGGGAGCTGTTTTTT
TRBV4-3	NA	TRBJ2-1	TRBD1	CASSPRQGVGFF	TGCGCCAGCAGCCCGAGACAGGGGGTTGGGTTCTTC
TRBV9	once	TRBJ1-3	NA	CASSANSGNTIYF	TGTGCCAGCAGCGCAAACTCTGGAAACACCATATATTTT
TRBV1	NA	TRBJ2-5	NA	CTSSQDRTGRTGQETQYF	TGCACCAGCAGCCAAGATAGGACCGGCCGGACAGGGCAAGAGACCCAGTACTTC
TRBV9	NA	TRBJ2-1	NA	CASSVEVRAQGEQFF	TGTGCCAGCAGCGTAGAGGTGCGCGCCCAGGGTGAGCAGTTCTTC
TRBV15	NA	TRBJ2-2	NA	CATSRDRGAEELFF	TGTGCCACCAGCAGAGATAGGGGCGCGGAGGAGCTGTTTTTT
TRBV9	few	TRBJ1-3	NA	CASSEDSSGNTIYF	TGTGCCAGCAGCGAGGACAGCTCTGGAAACACCATATATTTT
TRBV4-1	NA	TRBJ1-2	NA	CASSQDLTGRIDGYTF	TGCGCCAGCAGCCAAGATCTAACAGGAAGGATTGATGGCTACACCTTC
TRBV5-1	NA	TRBJ2-7	TRBD1	CASSLGTGEPGSYEQYF	TGCGCCAGCAGCTTGGGGACAGGGGAACCAGGCTCCTACGAGCAGTACTTC
TRBV19	few	TRBJ1-3	NA	CATGRRASGNTIYF	TGTGCCACCGGTAGGCGGGCCTCTGGAAACACCATATATTTT
TRBV29-1	NA	TRBJ2-1	NA	CSVPTPREQFF	TGCAGCGTCCCGACTCCGAGGGAGCAGTTCTTC
TRBV15	NA	TRBJ2-7	NA	CATSVLVPYEQYF	TGTGCCACCAGTGTTCTAGTTCCCTACGAGCAGTACTTC
TRBV6-5	NA	TRBJ1-2	NA	CASRPPGHQNYGYTF	TGTGCCAGCAGGCCACCGGGACACCAAAACTATGGCTACACCTTC
TRBV9	NA	TRBJ1-5	NA	CASGISNQPQHF	TGTGCCAGCGGTATCAGTAATCAGCCCCAGCATTTT
TRBV2	NA	TRBJ2-1	NA	CASSSRWQGFGEQFF	TGTGCCAGCAGTTCAAGGTGGCAGGGATTTGGTGAGCAGTTCTTC
TRBV4-1	NA	TRBJ1-1	NA	CASSFLLGRAGDTEAFF	TGCGCCAGCAGCTTCCTCCTGGGGAGGGCGGGCGACACTGAAGCTTTCTTT
TRBV7-2	NA	TRBJ2-2	TRBD1	CASSLDRDRANTGELFF	TGTGCCAGCAGCTTAGATAGGGACAGGGCGAACACCGGGGAGCTGTTTTTT
TRBV7-9	NA	TRBJ2-2	NA	CASSLLSGREAGELFF	TGTGCCAGCAGCTTACTTTCAGGGCGGGAAGCCGGGGAGCTGTTTTTT
TRBV7-8	NA	TRBJ2-7	NA	CASSQLAGEGHYEQYF	TGTGCCAGCAGCCAACTTGCGGGGGAGGGACACTACGAGCAGTACTTC
TRBV4-2	NA	TRBJ1-1	NA	CASSQYPAGGPDTEAFF	TGTGCCAGCAGCCAATATCCTGCGGGGGGTCCTGACACTGAAGCTTTCTTT
TRBV27	NA	TRBJ2-3	TRBD2	CASSLMGREARQYF	TGTGCCAGCAGTTTAATGGGGCGGGAGGCACGGCAGTATTTT
TRBV7-3	NA	TRBJ1-1	NA	CASSLISLHAENTEAFF	TGTGCCAGCAGCTTAATATCATTACACGCCGAGAACACTGAAGCTTTCTTT
TRBV5-1	NA	TRBJ2-7	TRBD1	CASSLAGRQGYSYEQYF	TGCGCCAGCAGCTTGGCCGGGAGACAGGGGTATTCCTACGAGCAGTACTTC
TRBV28	NA	TRBJ1-3	TRBD1	CATNRQGTGNTIYF	TGTGCCACCAACCGACAGGGAACTGGAAACACCATATATTTT
TRBV2	NA	TRBJ2-2	TRBD2	CASRGTSGDTGELFF	TGTGCCAGCAGGGGGACTAGCGGAGACACCGGGGAGCTGTTTTTT